The 30 T cell receptor beta chains given below trace back to one sample, sequenced in a study of blood T cell repertoires in COVID-19. Assay: immunoSEQ multiplex PCR; the TCRdb copy retains only in-frame clones and omits some. This table holds some 200,000 clones, roughly 80% found once. Sequenced sample: PBMCs or T cells enriched from blood (not recorded which). These receptors came from a woman aged 50 to 65 who had been exposed to COVID-19.

J is TRBJ1-2 and V is TRBV7-2; D perhaps matches TRBD1 (5 bases). From germline, CDR1 is SGHTA and CDR2 FQGNSA. The CDR3 length is 14 residues. Trimming took off 3 bases at V and 5 bases at J, with 13 bases between the two ends. CDR3 coding DNA: TGTGCCAGCAGCTTCGACAGAGCCGCTTATGGCTACACCTTC. Amino acids: CASSFDRAAYGYTF. The full variable domain, completed using reference TRBV7-2 and TRBJ1-2, is GAGVSQSPSNKVTEKGKDVELRCDPISGHTALYWYRQSLGQGLEFLIYFQGNSAPDKSGLPSDRFSAERTGGSVSTLTIQRTQQEDSAVYLCASSFDRAAYGYTFGSGTRLTVV.

The chain uses TRBV5-6 and TRBJ1-1; possibly TRBD1 for D (6 bases). The CDR3 runs to 15 residues. V dropped 4 bases and J dropped 1 base, with 14 bases sitting between them. Germline V CDR1 and CDR2: SGHDT, YYEEEE. The CDR3 DNA reads as TGTGCCAGCAGCCCTCAGACAGGTTGGAACACTGAAGCTTTCTTT. Amino acids: CASSPQTGWNTEAFF. Full variable domain (outside the CDR3, taken from reference TRBV5-6 and TRBJ1-1): DAGVTQSPTHLIKTRGQQVTLRCSPKSGHDTVSWYQQALGQGPQFIFQYYEEEERQRGNFPDRFSGHQFPNYSSELNVNALLLGDSALYLCASSPQTGWNTEAFFGQGTRLTVV.

The V gene is TRBV6-6, the J gene TRBJ2-4, with 9 bases fitting TRBD1. CDR3 length: 14 residues. Germline values: CDR1 MNHNY, CDR2 SVGAGI (reference sequence). The ends lost 5 bases at V and 7 bases at J; junction bases unmatched: 6. The CDR3: CASSPSTGGNIQYF. DNA of the CDR3: TGTGCCAGCAGTCCATCGACAGGGGGGAACATTCAGTACTTC.

The CDR3 nucleotides read TGCGCCAGCAGCTTTGGCCTACAGGTTAACTATGGCTACACCTTC. Residues: CASSFGLQVNYGYTF. The chain carries TRBV5-1 and TRBJ1-2; a weak D match, TRBD1 (5 bases). The CDR3 is 15 amino acids. Germline CDR1 and CDR2: SGHRS and YFSETQ. V was trimmed by 2 bases and J by 1 base, leaving 12 bases between them.

The rearrangement uses TRBV3-1 (or the pseudogene TRBV3-2) and TRBJ1-6; possible D gene TRBD1, 6 bases. V was clipped by 4 bases and J by 9 bases, with 10 bases between them. The CDR3 extends over 13 amino acids. The germline V gene has CDR1 LGHDT and CDR2 YNNKEL (reference sequence). The CDR3 coding sequence is TGTGCCAGCAGCCCAACACAGGGTTCACCCCTCCACTTT. It is translated as CASSPTQGSPLHF.

The chain carries TRBV12-5 and TRBJ2-5; 7 positions agree with TRBD2. Germline V lookup: CDR1 LGHNT, CDR2 FRNRAP. The trim removed 6 bases at V and 5 bases at J, leaving 9 bases unmatched. This CDR3 is 14 amino acids long. CDR3 sequence reads: CASGSSGWRETQYF. As DNA, the CDR3 is TGTGCTAGTGGCTCTAGCGGCTGGCGGGAGACCCAGTACTTC.

This chain joins TRBV9 and TRBJ2-4; no clear D. The CDR3 extends over 13 amino acids. V gave up 3 bases and J gave up 5 bases, with 9 bases separating them. The germline V gene has CDR1 SGDLS and CDR2 YYNGEE. CDR3: CASSESAQNIQYF. The CDR3 DNA reads as TGTGCCAGCAGCGAGTCAGCGCAAAACATTCAGTACTTC.

The chain couples TRBV5-4 to TRBJ1-4; TRBD1 agrees at 7 bases. The germline gives CDR1 SGHNT, CDR2 YYREEE (reference sequence). With 0 bases clipped from V and 5 bases from J, the junction kept 4 bases outside the gene matches. CDR3 length: 15 residues. The CDR3: CASSLGRGRNEKLFF. CDR3 in DNA: TGTGCCAGCAGCTTGGGAAGGGGGCGAAATGAAAAACTGTTTTTT.

This clone is termed medium-sized. The rearrangement uses TRBV6-4 and TRBJ2-3; D is possibly TRBD2 (5 bases). CDR1 and CDR2 from the germline V gene are MRHNA and SNTAGT. Trimming removed 3 bases from V and 3 bases from J, with 7 bases in between. The CDR3 consists of 13 residues. The CDR3 DNA is TGTGCCAGCAGTGAAGAGGGAACAGATACGCAGTATTTT. Translating gives CASSEEGTDTQYF.

This clone occurred a few times. This sequence joins TRBV30 and TRBJ2-2; TRBD2 is a possible D gene (6 bases). V was cut by 3 bases and J by 6 bases, with 8 bases left in between. Germline V gene sequence: CDR1 GTSNPN, CDR2 SVGIG (reference sequence). This CDR3 has 12 amino acids. The CDR3 region has the DNA TGTGCCTGGAGCTCGGGGGCCGGGGAGCTGTTTTTT. Its translation is CAWSSGAGELFF.

This chain joins TRBV3-1 (or the pseudogene TRBV3-2) and TRBJ2-1, with 11 bases fitting TRBD2. This CDR3 region has 15 residues. Germline values: CDR1 LGHDT, CDR2 YNNKEL (reference sequence). With V trimmed by 6 bases and J by 5 bases, 6 bases remained unmatched. CDR3 sequence (DNA): TGTGCCAGCAGTACGGGGACTAGCGGAAACAATGAGCAGTTCTTC. Translation gives CASSTGTSGNNEQFF.

The chain links TRBV6-2 or TRBV6-3 to TRBJ1-6; D is undetermined. This CDR3 region has 13 residues. The germline CDR1 and CDR2 sequences are MNHEY and SVGEGT. V lost 0 bases and J 14 bases, leaving 11 bases between the germline ends. The chain's CDR3 is CASSYSERAALHF. CDR3 DNA: TGTGCCAGCAGTTACTCCGAGCGTGCGGCCCTCCACTTT.

This chain uses TRBV10-3 with TRBJ1-1; TRBD1 matches at 7 bases. Trimming removed 6 bases from V and 4 bases from J; junction bases left unmatched: 11. Germline V CDR1 and CDR2: ENHRY, SYGVKD. There are 15 residues in the CDR3. CDR3 residues: CAISKTGPAGTEAFF. DNA for the CDR3: TGTGCCATCAGCAAGACAGGGCCTGCCGGCACTGAAGCTTTCTTT.

The chain has TRBV6-5 and TRBJ1-2; a weak D match, TRBD1 (6 bases). CDR3 length: 14 residues. V lost 1 base and J lost 5, with 11 bases in between. The germline V gene encodes CDR1 MNHEY and CDR2 SVGAGI. The CDR3: CASSYLGQTYGYTF. The CDR3 nucleotides read TGTGCCAGCAGTTACTTAGGACAGACTTATGGCTACACCTTC.

The CDR3 bases are TGTGCCAGCAGCTTAGGTTCAAGACAGGGCCTATGGGGCTACACCTTC. Its translation is CASSLGSRQGLWGYTF. The chain recombines TRBV11-2 with TRBJ1-2; 7 bases align to TRBD1. The length of the CDR3 is 16 residues. Trimming removed 1 base from V and 8 bases from J; junction bases left unmatched: 13. The germline gives CDR1 SGHAT, CDR2 FQNNGV.

This clone showed up just a few times. The chain joins TRBV5-6 to TRBJ1-6, with 7 bases lining up with TRBD1. CDR1 is SGHDT and CDR2 is YYEEEE in the germline V gene. J gave up 13 bases and V 3 bases, and 22 bases lay outside the gene matches. The CDR3 extends over 18 amino acids. The CDR3 nucleotides read TGTGCCAGCAGCTCAGGACAGGCGGGTTCTAAAGTCAGGTTGCCCCTCCACTTT. It yields the protein CASSSGQAGSKVRLPLHF.

This rearrangement joins TRBV24-1 to TRBJ2-3; tentatively, D is TRBD1 (6 bases). From germline, CDR1 is KGHDR and CDR2 SFDVKD. With 1 base removed from V and 1 base from J, the gap between germline ends came to 8 bases. The CDR3 runs 15 residues. Written as DNA, the CDR3 is TGTGCCACCAGTGATTTAGGGGGTGGCACAGATACGCAGTATTTT. Translating it yields CATSDLGGGTDTQYF.

The rearrangement links TRBV4-1 to TRBJ2-7, with 10 bases matching TRBD1. In germline, CDR1 is MGHRA, CDR2 YSYEKL. V trimming: 1 base; J trimming: 6 bases; junction bases outside the gene matches: 3. The CDR3 totals 14 residues. CDR3 residues: CASSQVRDRGEQYF. The CDR3 nucleotides are TGCGCCAGCAGCCAAGTAAGGGACAGGGGCGAGCAGTACTTC.

In this sample, this clone turned up once. The V and J genes are TRBV3-1 (or the pseudogene TRBV3-2) and TRBJ2-2, with D unclear. Trimming took 2 bases from V and 4 from J, leaving 2 bases between them. The CDR3 is made up of 12 amino acids. The V gene's germline CDR1 is LGHDT and CDR2 YNNKEL (reference sequence). The DNA of the CDR3 is TGTGCCAGCAGCCAACTCACCGGGGAGCTGTTTTTT. Translation: CASSQLTGELFF.

V usage is TRBV19 and J usage is TRBJ1-2; D uncertain. CDR3 length: 15 residues. V lost 5 bases, J lost 4 bases, and 17 bases lay in between. Germline V lookup: CDR1 LNHDA, CDR2 SQIVND (reference sequence). CDR3 amino acids: CASSSIQAPSYGYTF. The DNA for the CDR3 is TGTGCCAGTAGTTCAATCCAGGCTCCAAGCTATGGCTACACCTTC.

The chain recombines TRBV9 with TRBJ1-6, with D unresolved. V lost 1 base, J lost 10 bases, and 12 bases lay in between. Germline V gives CDR1 SGDLS, CDR2 YYNGEE. The CDR3 runs 14 residues. CDR3 in DNA: TGTGCCAGCAGCGTATCAGGAGGAGGGTCACCCCTCCACTTT. This gives the protein CASSVSGGGSPLHF.

The V and J genes are TRBV11-2 and TRBJ2-3; possibly TRBD2 for D (6 bases). CDR3 length equals 16 residues. Germline V gene data show CDR1 as SGHAT and CDR2 as FQNNGV. Trimming removed 4 bases at V and 0 bases at J, with 14 bases between. CDR3 sequence (DNA): TGTGCCAGCAGCTCTGGTAGCGGTCCTAGCACAGATACGCAGTATTTT. This gives the protein CASSSGSGPSTDTQYF.

This clone was observed once. The rearrangement uses TRBV11-2 and TRBJ2-2; unclear D gene. Trimming took off 0 bases at V and 6 bases at J, with 14 bases between the two ends. This CDR3 has 16 residues. CDR1 and CDR2 from the germline V gene are SGHAT and FQNNGV. The CDR3 protein is CASSLDGQSEAGELFF. DNA of the CDR3: TGTGCCAGCAGCTTAGATGGGCAGAGTGAAGCCGGGGAGCTGTTTTTT. Full variable domain (remainder filled in from reference TRBV11-2 and TRBJ2-2): EAGVAQSPRYKIIEKRQSVAFWCNPISGHATLYWYQQILGQGPKLLIQFQNNGVVDDSQLPKDRFSAERLKGVDSTLKIQPAKLEDSAVYLCASSLDGQSEAGELFFGEGSRLTVL.

The chain uses TRBV7-5 and TRBJ2-2; TRBD2, the table's D call, lacks a check against the DNA. TRBV7-5 is a known pseudogene. CDR3 length: 14 residues. The CDR3 is CVRSLGALAGKLFF. The CDR3 coding sequence is TGTGTCAGAAGCTTAGGGGCCTTGGCCGGGAAGCTGTTTTTT.

The gene calls are TRBV10-1 and TRBJ1-2, with TRBD1 matching over 10 bases. This CDR3 contains 15 residues. Germline V gene data show CDR1 as WNHNN and CDR2 as SYGVQD (reference sequence). Losses at the gene ends were 8 bases for V and 1 base for J; bases not matched to a gene: 7. CDR3 nucleotides: TGCGCCAGCTTCAGGACAGGGGGACATAACTATGGCTACACCTTC. Amino acids: CASFRTGGHNYGYTF.

The chain has TRBV28 and TRBJ1-1, with a weak D call TRBD1 (5 bases). CDR3 length: 15 amino acids. Germline lookup yields CDR1 MDHEN and CDR2 SYDVKM. V was trimmed by 5 bases and J by 4 bases, leaving 17 bases between them. This CDR3 reads CASSPMDTLLTEAFF. In nucleotides, the CDR3 is TGTGCCAGCAGTCCCATGGACACTCTTCTCACTGAAGCTTTCTTT.

The chain employs TRBV19 and TRBJ1-2, with 9 bases lining up with TRBD1. There are 13 residues in the CDR3. Germline V lookup: CDR1 LNHDA, CDR2 SQIVND (reference sequence). J gave up 3 bases and V 10 bases, and 6 bases lay outside the gene matches. CDR3 DNA sequence: TGTGCCATCAGACGGACAGGGGACTATGGCTACACCTTC. Its translation is CAIRRTGDYGYTF.

The chain recombines TRBV7-8 with TRBJ1-3, with TRBD1 matching over 7 bases. The V gene end was trimmed by 5 bases and the J gene end by 7 bases; junction bases not matched to a gene: 29. Germline V CDR1 and CDR2: SGHVS, FQNEAQ. The CDR3 extends over 21 amino acids. The CDR3 sequence is CASSPLRGQLITGNTWNTIYF. CDR3 bases: TGTGCCAGCAGCCCCCTAAGGGGGCAGCTAATCACTGGAAACACCTGGAACACCATATATTTT.

This sequence joins TRBV6-6 and TRBJ2-2; maybe TRBD1 (6 bases). CDR3 length: 16 amino acids. V was pared by 0 bases and J by 7 bases, with 15 bases between. The germline gives CDR1 MNHNY, CDR2 SVGAGI (reference sequence). The CDR3 DNA follows: TGTGCCAGCAGTTACTCTCCCGGACGAGGGGGCGGGGAGCTGTTTTTT. It specifies CASSYSPGRGGGELFF.

The V call is TRBV20-1, the J call TRBJ1-1; a possible D gene is TRBD1 (5 bases). The length of the CDR3 is 11 residues. Germline CDR1 is DFQATT and CDR2 is SNEGSKA (reference sequence). Trimming left V 4 bases short and J 11 bases short, with 14 bases between. The CDR3 loop is CSAKQGPGAFF. The CDR3 nucleotides are TGCAGTGCTAAGCAGGGTCCCGGGGCTTTCTTT.